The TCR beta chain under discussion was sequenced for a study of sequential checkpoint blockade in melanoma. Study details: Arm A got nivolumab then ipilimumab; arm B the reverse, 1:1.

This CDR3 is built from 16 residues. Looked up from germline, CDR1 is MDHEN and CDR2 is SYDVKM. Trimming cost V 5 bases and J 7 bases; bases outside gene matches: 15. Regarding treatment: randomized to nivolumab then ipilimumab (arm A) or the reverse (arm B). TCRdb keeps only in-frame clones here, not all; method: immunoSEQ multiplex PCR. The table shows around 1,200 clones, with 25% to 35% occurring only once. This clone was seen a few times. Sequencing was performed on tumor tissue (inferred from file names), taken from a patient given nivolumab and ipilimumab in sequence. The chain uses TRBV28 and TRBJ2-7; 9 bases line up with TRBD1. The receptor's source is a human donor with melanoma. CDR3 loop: CASSPLGQGPSREQYF. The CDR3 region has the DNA TGTGCCAGCAGTCCCCTGGGACAGGGCCCCTCGAGGGAGCAGTACTTC.